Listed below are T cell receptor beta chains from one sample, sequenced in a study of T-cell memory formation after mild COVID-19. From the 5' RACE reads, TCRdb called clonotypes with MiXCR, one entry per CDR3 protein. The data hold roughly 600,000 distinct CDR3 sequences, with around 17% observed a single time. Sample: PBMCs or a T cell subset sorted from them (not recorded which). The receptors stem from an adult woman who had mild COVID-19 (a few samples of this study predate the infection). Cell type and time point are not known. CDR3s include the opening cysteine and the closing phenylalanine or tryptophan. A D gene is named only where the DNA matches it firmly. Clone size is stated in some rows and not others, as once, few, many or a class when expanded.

CDR3aa: CASSYSGGPKGDEQYF
CDR3nt: TGTGCCAGCAGTTACTCGGGGGGACCTAAGGGGGACGAGCAGTACTTC
j_gene: TRBJ2-7
d_gene: .
v_gene: TRBV6-5
abundance: few

CDR3aa: CATRPDGYNEQFF
CDR3nt: TGCGCCACCCGCCCGGACGGCTACAATGAGCAGTTCTTC
j_gene: TRBJ2-1
d_gene: .
v_gene: TRBV4-1
abundance: .

CDR3aa: CASSTGLVYEQFF
CDR3nt: TGTGCCAGTAGTACCGGACTAGTATATGAGCAGTTCTTC
j_gene: TRBJ2-1
d_gene: TRBD2
v_gene: TRBV19
abundance: .

CDR3aa: CASSPILFSGGVTDTQYF
CDR3nt: TGTGCCAGTAGTCCTATCCTCTTTAGCGGGGGTGTTACAGATACGCAGTATTTT
j_gene: TRBJ2-3
d_gene: TRBD2
v_gene: TRBV19
abundance: .

CDR3aa: CASSLQGLAGYEQYF
CDR3nt: TGTGCCAGCAGCCTCCAGGGACTAGCGGGATACGAGCAGTACTTC
j_gene: TRBJ2-7
d_gene: TRBD2
v_gene: TRBV7-2
abundance: few

CDR3aa: CASSYRSGTAASSYNSPLHF
CDR3nt: TGTGCCAGCAGTTACCGCTCCGGGACGGCGGCGAGCTCCTATAATTCACCCCTCCACTTT
j_gene: TRBJ1-6
d_gene: .
v_gene: TRBV6-2/TRBV6-3
abundance: .

CDR3aa: CASSLGGPGGNTEAFF
CDR3nt: TGTGCCAGCAGCTTGGGGGGCCCAGGGGGCAACACTGAAGCTTTCTTT
j_gene: TRBJ1-1
d_gene: TRBD1
v_gene: TRBV5-4
abundance: .

CDR3aa: CASSVEQGAYREQYF
CDR3nt: TGTGCCAGCAGCGTAGAACAGGGGGCTTACCGCGAGCAGTACTTC
j_gene: TRBJ2-7
d_gene: TRBD1
v_gene: TRBV9
abundance: .

CDR3aa: CASSSGQTSYEQYF
CDR3nt: TGCGCCAGCAGCTCGGGACAGACCTCCTACGAGCAGTACTTC
j_gene: TRBJ2-7
d_gene: TRBD1
v_gene: TRBV5-1
abundance: many

CDR3aa: CAISGTGGEAFF
CDR3nt: TGTGCCATCAGTGGGACAGGAGGGGAAGCTTTCTTT
j_gene: TRBJ1-1
d_gene: TRBD1
v_gene: TRBV10-3
abundance: .

CDR3aa: CATSARGRDNEQFF
CDR3nt: TGTGCCACCAGTGCGCGGGGGAGGGACAATGAGCAGTTCTTC
j_gene: TRBJ2-1
d_gene: TRBD2
v_gene: TRBV24-1
abundance: .

CDR3aa: CAWSSGQGLSTDTQYF
CDR3nt: TGTGCCTGGAGTTCCGGACAGGGGCTTTCCACAGATACGCAGTATTTT
j_gene: TRBJ2-3
d_gene: TRBD1
v_gene: TRBV30
abundance: .

CDR3aa: CASSPSAGLGSPLHF
CDR3nt: TGCGCCAGCAGCCCCTCCGCAGGATTGGGGTCACCCCTCCACTTT
j_gene: TRBJ1-6
d_gene: .
v_gene: TRBV4-3
abundance: .

CDR3aa: CASSPGLAGETQYF
CDR3nt: TGTGCCAGCAGTCCTGGACTGGCAGGGGAGACCCAGTACTTC
j_gene: TRBJ2-5
d_gene: .
v_gene: TRBV18
abundance: many

CDR3aa: CSAGLAGFVVTQYF
CDR3nt: TGCAGCGCAGGACTAGCGGGATTTGTGGTTACGCAGTATTTT
j_gene: TRBJ2-3
d_gene: TRBD2
v_gene: TRBV29-1
abundance: few

CDR3aa: CSASSAETYEQYF
CDR3nt: TGCAGTGCTAGTTCTGCGGAGACCTACGAGCAGTACTTC
j_gene: TRBJ2-7
d_gene: .
v_gene: TRBV20-1
abundance: .

CDR3aa: CASRILTGELFF
CDR3nt: TGTGCCAGCAGGATACTCACCGGGGAGCTGTTTTTT
j_gene: TRBJ2-2
d_gene: .
v_gene: TRBV12-3/TRBV12-4
abundance: .

CDR3aa: CASSHTSGSTDTQYF
CDR3nt: TGCGCCAGCAGCCATACTAGCGGGAGCACAGATACGCAGTATTTT
j_gene: TRBJ2-3
d_gene: TRBD2
v_gene: TRBV4-3
abundance: .

CDR3aa: CASSVGASGYNEQFF
CDR3nt: TGTGCCAGCAGCGTCGGGGCTAGCGGATACAATGAGCAGTTCTTC
j_gene: TRBJ2-1
d_gene: TRBD2
v_gene: TRBV7-2
abundance: few

CDR3aa: CSARRPGVNTEAFF
CDR3nt: TGCAGTGCTAGACGTCCAGGGGTAAACACTGAAGCTTTCTTT
j_gene: TRBJ1-1
d_gene: .
v_gene: TRBV20-1
abundance: few

CDR3aa: CSTRPGTTYEQYF
CDR3nt: TGCAGTACCAGACCCGGGACCACCTACGAGCAGTACTTC
j_gene: TRBJ2-7
d_gene: .
v_gene: TRBV20-1
abundance: few

CDR3aa: CASSSSGKDSYEQYF
CDR3nt: TGTGCCAGCAGCTCTAGCGGGAAGGATTCCTACGAGCAGTACTTC
j_gene: TRBJ2-7
d_gene: TRBD2
v_gene: TRBV7-9
abundance: few

CDR3aa: CASSYGLISIYEQFF
CDR3nt: TGTGCCAGCAGTTACGGACTAATCTCCATCTATGAGCAGTTCTTC
j_gene: TRBJ2-1
d_gene: .
v_gene: TRBV6-2/TRBV6-3
abundance: .

CDR3aa: CATSRDASGVTDTQYF
CDR3nt: TGTGCCACCAGCAGAGATGCTAGCGGGGTAACAGATACGCAGTATTTT
j_gene: TRBJ2-3
d_gene: TRBD2
v_gene: TRBV15
abundance: .

CDR3aa: CASSVDVGSYNEQFF
CDR3nt: TGTGCCAGCAGCGTAGATGTGGGCTCCTACAATGAGCAGTTCTTC
j_gene: TRBJ2-1
d_gene: .
v_gene: TRBV9
abundance: .

CDR3aa: CATSRDQGTGANVLTF
CDR3nt: TGTGCCACCAGCAGAGATCAGGGGACTGGGGCCAACGTCCTGACTTTC
j_gene: TRBJ2-6
d_gene: .
v_gene: TRBV15
abundance: .

CDR3aa: CASSPPLTSTDTQYF
CDR3nt: TGTGCCAGCAGCCCGCCTTTGACTAGCACAGATACGCAGTATTTT
j_gene: TRBJ2-3
d_gene: .
v_gene: TRBV4-2
abundance: few

CDR3aa: CASSTQGGNQPQHF
CDR3nt: TGTGCCAGCAGCACCCAGGGAGGCAATCAGCCCCAGCATTTT
j_gene: TRBJ1-5
d_gene: .
v_gene: TRBV7-9
abundance: .

CDR3aa: CASSFTGETYNEQFF
CDR3nt: TGTGCCAGCAGCTTTACAGGGGAGACCTACAATGAGCAGTTCTTC
j_gene: TRBJ2-1
d_gene: TRBD1
v_gene: TRBV5-5
abundance: few

CDR3aa: CASSFRWDQETQYF
CDR3nt: TGTGCCAGCAGCTTTAGGTGGGACCAAGAGACCCAGTACTTC
j_gene: TRBJ2-5
d_gene: .
v_gene: TRBV7-2
abundance: few

CDR3aa: CASSLKRGDTQYF
CDR3nt: TGTGCCAGCAGTTTAAAAAGGGGAGATACGCAGTATTTT
j_gene: TRBJ2-3
d_gene: .
v_gene: TRBV27
abundance: .

CDR3aa: CASSLPPLNNQPQHF
CDR3nt: TGTGCCAGCAGTTTACCCCCACTCAACAATCAGCCCCAGCATTTT
j_gene: TRBJ1-5
d_gene: .
v_gene: TRBV12-3/TRBV12-4
abundance: .

CDR3aa: CSARGSGNQETQYF
CDR3nt: TGCAGTGCTAGAGGGTCAGGGAACCAAGAGACCCAGTACTTC
j_gene: TRBJ2-5
d_gene: .
v_gene: TRBV20-1
abundance: .

CDR3aa: CASSLAGSGETQYF
CDR3nt: TGTGCTAGCAGCTTAGCAGGCAGTGGGGAGACCCAGTACTTC
j_gene: TRBJ2-5
d_gene: .
v_gene: TRBV7-7
abundance: .

CDR3aa: CASSQRGWVGNTIYF
CDR3nt: TGTGCCAGCAGCCAAAGAGGATGGGTTGGAAACACCATATATTTT
j_gene: TRBJ1-3
d_gene: .
v_gene: TRBV14
abundance: few

CDR3aa: CATPARGRSYNEQFF
CDR3nt: TGTGCCACCCCAGCCCGGGGGCGCTCCTACAATGAGCAGTTCTTC
j_gene: TRBJ2-1
d_gene: .
v_gene: TRBV6-1
abundance: few

CDR3aa: CASSLAPTGELETQYF
CDR3nt: TGCGCCAGCAGCTTGGCTCCGACCGGGGAGTTAGAGACCCAGTACTTC
j_gene: TRBJ2-5
d_gene: .
v_gene: TRBV5-1
abundance: few

CDR3aa: CAARTGGDSYGYTF
CDR3nt: TGTGCCGCAAGGACAGGGGGCGACAGCTATGGCTACACCTTC
j_gene: TRBJ1-2
d_gene: TRBD1
v_gene: TRBV12-3/TRBV12-4
abundance: few

CDR3aa: CASSVLAGGHEQFF
CDR3nt: TGTGCCAGCAGCGTACTCGCGGGGGGGCACGAGCAGTTCTTC
j_gene: TRBJ2-1
d_gene: TRBD2
v_gene: TRBV7-2
abundance: .

CDR3aa: CASSPFGDEQYF
CDR3nt: TGTGCCAGCTCACCTTTCGGGGACGAGCAGTACTTC
j_gene: TRBJ2-7
d_gene: .
v_gene: TRBV18
abundance: .

CDR3aa: CASSRRRGLNEKLFF
CDR3nt: TGTGCCAGCAGTAGGCGCCGGGGGTTGAATGAAAAACTGTTTTTT
j_gene: TRBJ1-4
d_gene: .
v_gene: TRBV12-3/TRBV12-4
abundance: few

CDR3aa: CSARRIQRGAGGTQYF
CDR3nt: TGCAGTGCTCGACGCATCCAGCGGGGGGCCGGAGGGACCCAGTACTTC
j_gene: TRBJ2-5
d_gene: TRBD2
v_gene: TRBV20-1
abundance: .

CDR3aa: CASSPGQGATNEKLFF
CDR3nt: TGTGCCAGCTCACCAGGCCAAGGGGCAACTAATGAAAAACTGTTTTTT
j_gene: TRBJ1-4
d_gene: .
v_gene: TRBV18
abundance: few